The T cell receptor delta chain described here comes from a study of Vδ1+ human thymocytes. RNA was extracted from the cells and then reverse transcribed. CDR3 amplicons came from multiplex PCR with pooled V-gene forward and constant-region reverse primers. TCRdb applied CATT to the multiplex PCR reads for clone calling. The sample consists of about 75,000 delta-chain clones, 30% to 45% of them appearing once. V gave up 3 bases and J gave up 2 bases, with 28 bases separating them. Germline assignment: CDR1 TSWWSYY and CDR2 QGS. The CDR3 sequence is 20 residues long. This clone was found once. Its specificity is not known. The study, taken as a whole, reports: Thymic TRG and TRD repertoires appeared highly polyclonal, with Gaussian CDR3 length distributions. Bulk repertoire data may be misinterpreted because of unexpected Vdelta2 sequences. Thymic delta-chain repertoires held roughly 20% Vdelta2 sequences and few Vdelta3, despite high sort purity.

The TCR originated in a boy in the first two years of life who had congenital heart surgery. V gene TRDV1 combines with J gene TRDJ1; D perhaps matches TRDD3 (6 bases). Input material: Vdelta1+ gamma-delta thymocytes from the thymus. Regarding subset: FACS-sorted CD3+ TCRalphabeta- TCRVdelta1+ TCRVdelta2- thymocytes. CDR3 region: CALGDRQSPWGPLVTDKLIF. The CDR3 DNA sequence: TGTGCTCTTGGGGATAGACAGTCGCCCTGGGGTCCTCTTGTGACCGATAAACTCATCTTT.